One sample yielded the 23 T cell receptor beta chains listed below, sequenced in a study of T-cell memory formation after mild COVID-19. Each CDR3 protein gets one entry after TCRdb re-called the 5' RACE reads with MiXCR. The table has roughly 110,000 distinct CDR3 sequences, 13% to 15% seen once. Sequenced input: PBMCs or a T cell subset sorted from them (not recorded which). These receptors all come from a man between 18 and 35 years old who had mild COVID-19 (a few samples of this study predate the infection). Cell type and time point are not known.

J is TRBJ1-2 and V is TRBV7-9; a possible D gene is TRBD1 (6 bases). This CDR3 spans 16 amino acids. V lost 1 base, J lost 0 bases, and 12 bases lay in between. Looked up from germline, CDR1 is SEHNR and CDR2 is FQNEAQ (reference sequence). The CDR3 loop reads CASSLGETGANYGYTF. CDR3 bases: TGTGCCAGCAGCTTAGGAGAGACAGGCGCTAACTATGGCTACACCTTC.

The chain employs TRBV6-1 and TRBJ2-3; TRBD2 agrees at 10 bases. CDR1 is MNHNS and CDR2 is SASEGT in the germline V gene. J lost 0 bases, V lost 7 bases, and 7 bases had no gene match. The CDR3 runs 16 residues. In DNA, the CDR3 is TGTGCCAGCACCCGGGCTAGCGGGGGAAGCACAGATACGCAGTATTTT. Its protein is CASTRASGGSTDTQYF.

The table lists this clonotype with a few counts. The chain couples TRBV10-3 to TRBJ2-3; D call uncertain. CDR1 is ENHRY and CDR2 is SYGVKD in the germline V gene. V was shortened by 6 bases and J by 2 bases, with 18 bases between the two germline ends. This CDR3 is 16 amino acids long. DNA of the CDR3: TGTGCCATCAGGGGTCACCCCACACAAAACACAGATACGCAGTATTTT. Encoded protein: CAIRGHPTQNTDTQYF.

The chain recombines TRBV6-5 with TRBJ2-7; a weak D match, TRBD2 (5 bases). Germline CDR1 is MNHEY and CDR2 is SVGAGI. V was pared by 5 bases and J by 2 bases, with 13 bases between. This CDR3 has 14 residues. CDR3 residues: CASSPLGGPYEQYF. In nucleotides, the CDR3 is TGTGCCAGCAGTCCCCTAGGAGGCCCCTACGAGCAGTACTTC.

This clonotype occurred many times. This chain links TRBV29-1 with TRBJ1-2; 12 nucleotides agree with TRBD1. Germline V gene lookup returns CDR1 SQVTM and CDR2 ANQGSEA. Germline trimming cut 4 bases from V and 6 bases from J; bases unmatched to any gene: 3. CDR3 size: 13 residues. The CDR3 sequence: CSVAGQGADGYTF. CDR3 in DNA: TGCAGCGTTGCGGGACAGGGGGCTGATGGCTACACCTTC. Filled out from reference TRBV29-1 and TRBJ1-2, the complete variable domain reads SAVISQKPSRDICQRGTSLTIQCQVDSQVTMMFWYRQQPGQSLTLIATANQGSEATYESGFVIDKFPISRPNLTFSTLTVSNMSPEDSSIYLCSVAGQGADGYTFGSGTRLTVV.

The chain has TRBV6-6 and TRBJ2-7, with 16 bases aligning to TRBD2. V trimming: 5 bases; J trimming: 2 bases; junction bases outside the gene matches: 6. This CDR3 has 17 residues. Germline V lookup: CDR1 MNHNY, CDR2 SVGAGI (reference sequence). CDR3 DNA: TGTGCCAGCAGTCCGGGACTAGCGGGGGGGCCTACCTACGAGCAGTACGTC. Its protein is CASSPGLAGGPTYEQYV.

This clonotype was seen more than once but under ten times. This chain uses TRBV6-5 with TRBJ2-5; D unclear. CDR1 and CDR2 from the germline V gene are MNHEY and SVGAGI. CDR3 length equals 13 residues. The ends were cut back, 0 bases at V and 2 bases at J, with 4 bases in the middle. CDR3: CASSYSPQETQYF. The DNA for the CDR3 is TGTGCCAGCAGTTACTCCCCTCAAGAGACCCAGTACTTC.

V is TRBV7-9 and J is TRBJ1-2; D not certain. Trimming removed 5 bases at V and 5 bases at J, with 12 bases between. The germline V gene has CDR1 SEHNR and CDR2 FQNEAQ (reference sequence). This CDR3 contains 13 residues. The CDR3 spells CASSIFGNYGYTF. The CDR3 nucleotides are TGTGCCAGCAGCATCTTCGGAAATTATGGCTACACCTTC.

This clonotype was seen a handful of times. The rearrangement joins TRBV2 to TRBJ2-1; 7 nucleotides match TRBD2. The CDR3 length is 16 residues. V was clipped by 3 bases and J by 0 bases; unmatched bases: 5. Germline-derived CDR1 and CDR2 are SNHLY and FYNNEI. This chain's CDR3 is CASSDTSESSYNEQFF. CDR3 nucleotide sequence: TGTGCCAGCAGTGACACTAGCGAGAGCTCCTACAATGAGCAGTTCTTC.

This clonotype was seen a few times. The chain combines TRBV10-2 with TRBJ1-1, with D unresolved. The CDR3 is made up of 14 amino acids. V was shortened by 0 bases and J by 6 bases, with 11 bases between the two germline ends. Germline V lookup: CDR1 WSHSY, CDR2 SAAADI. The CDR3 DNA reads TGCGCCAGCAGTGAGTCTGCCTGGTTGGCTGAAGCTTTCTTT. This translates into CASSESAWLAEAFF.

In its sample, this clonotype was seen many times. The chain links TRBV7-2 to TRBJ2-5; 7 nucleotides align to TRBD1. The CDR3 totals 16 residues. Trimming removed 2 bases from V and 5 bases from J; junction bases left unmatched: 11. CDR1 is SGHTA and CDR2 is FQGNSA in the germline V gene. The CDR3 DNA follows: TGTGCCAGCAGCTTATTACACGGGGTCAGGGGGGAGACCCAGTACTTC. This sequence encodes CASSLLHGVRGETQYF.

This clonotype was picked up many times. The CDR3 DNA follows: TGTGCCAGCAGCTTTGCGGGGGGCCCCTACAATGAGCAGTTCTTC. It yields the protein CASSFAGGPYNEQFF. The rearrangement links TRBV7-9 to TRBJ2-1; 8 bases line up with TRBD2. The V gene end was trimmed by 3 bases and the J gene end by 2 bases; junction bases not matched to a gene: 3. The CDR3 has 15 amino acids. Germline assignment: CDR1 SEHNR and CDR2 FQNEAQ (reference sequence).

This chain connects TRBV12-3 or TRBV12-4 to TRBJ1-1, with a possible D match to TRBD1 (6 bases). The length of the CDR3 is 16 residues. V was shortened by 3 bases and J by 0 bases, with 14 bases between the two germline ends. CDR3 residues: CASSFGSGQMNTEAFF. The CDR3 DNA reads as TGTGCCAGCAGTTTTGGGTCTGGACAGATGAACACTGAAGCTTTCTTT.

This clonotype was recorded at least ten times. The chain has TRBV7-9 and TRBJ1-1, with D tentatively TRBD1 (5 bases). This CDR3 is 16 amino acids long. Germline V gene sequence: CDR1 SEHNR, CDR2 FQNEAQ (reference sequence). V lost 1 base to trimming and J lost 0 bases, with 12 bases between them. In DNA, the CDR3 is TGTGCCAGCAGCTTAGAGGGAACAGGACTGAACACTGAAGCTTTCTTT. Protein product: CASSLEGTGLNTEAFF.

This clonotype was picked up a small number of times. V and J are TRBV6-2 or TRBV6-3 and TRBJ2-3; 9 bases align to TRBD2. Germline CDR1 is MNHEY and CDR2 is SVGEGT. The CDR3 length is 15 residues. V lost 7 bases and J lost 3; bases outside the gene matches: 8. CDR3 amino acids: CASIPLAGKTDTQYF. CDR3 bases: TGTGCCAGCATTCCCCTAGCGGGGAAGACAGATACGCAGTATTTT.

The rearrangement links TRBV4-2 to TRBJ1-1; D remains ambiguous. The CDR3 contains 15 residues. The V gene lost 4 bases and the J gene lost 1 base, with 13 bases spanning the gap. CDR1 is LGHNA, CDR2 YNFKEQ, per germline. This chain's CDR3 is CASSPLTSTNTEAFF. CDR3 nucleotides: TGTGCCAGCAGCCCCCTGACATCAACGAACACTGAAGCTTTCTTT.

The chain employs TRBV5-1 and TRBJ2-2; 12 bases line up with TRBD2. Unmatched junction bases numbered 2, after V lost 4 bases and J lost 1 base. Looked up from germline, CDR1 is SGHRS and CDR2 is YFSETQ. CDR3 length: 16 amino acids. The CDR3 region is CASSGGLAGNTGELFF. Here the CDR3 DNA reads TGCGCCAGCAGCGGGGGACTAGCGGGGAACACCGGGGAGCTGTTTTTT.

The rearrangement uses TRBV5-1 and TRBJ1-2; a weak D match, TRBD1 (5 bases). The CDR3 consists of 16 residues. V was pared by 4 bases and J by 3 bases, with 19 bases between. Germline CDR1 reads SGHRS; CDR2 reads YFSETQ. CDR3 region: CASSPGMTVEDYGYTF. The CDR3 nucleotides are TGCGCCAGCAGCCCGGGGATGACAGTGGAGGACTATGGCTACACCTTC.

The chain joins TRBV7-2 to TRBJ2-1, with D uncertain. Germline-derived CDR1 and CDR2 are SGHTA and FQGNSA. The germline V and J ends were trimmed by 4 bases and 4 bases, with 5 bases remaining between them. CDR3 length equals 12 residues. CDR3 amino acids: CASSSEYNEQFF. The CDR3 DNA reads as TGTGCCAGCAGCTCTGAATACAATGAGCAGTTCTTC.

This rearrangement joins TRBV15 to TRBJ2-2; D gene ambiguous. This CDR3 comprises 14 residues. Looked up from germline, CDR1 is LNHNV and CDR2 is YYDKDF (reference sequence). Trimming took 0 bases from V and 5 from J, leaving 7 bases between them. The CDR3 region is CATSREAETGELFF. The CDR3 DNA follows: TGTGCCACCAGCAGAGAGGCCGAGACCGGGGAGCTGTTTTTT.

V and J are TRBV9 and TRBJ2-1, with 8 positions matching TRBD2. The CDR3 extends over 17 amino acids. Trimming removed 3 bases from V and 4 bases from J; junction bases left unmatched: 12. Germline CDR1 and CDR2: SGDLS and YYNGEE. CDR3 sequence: CASSASQRGGIYNEQFF. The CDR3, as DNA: TGTGCCAGCAGCGCCTCTCAACGGGGGGGCATTTACAATGAGCAGTTCTTC.

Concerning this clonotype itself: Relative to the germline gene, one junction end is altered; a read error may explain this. CDR3 loop: CARSPRTASNQPQHF. The CDR3 bases are TGCGCCAGAAGCCCCCGGACAGCTAGCAATCAGCCCCAGCATTTT. The chain links TRBV4-1 to TRBJ1-5; perhaps TRBD1 as D (6 bases). The CDR3 extends over 15 amino acids. From germline, CDR1 is MGHRA and CDR2 YSYEKL.

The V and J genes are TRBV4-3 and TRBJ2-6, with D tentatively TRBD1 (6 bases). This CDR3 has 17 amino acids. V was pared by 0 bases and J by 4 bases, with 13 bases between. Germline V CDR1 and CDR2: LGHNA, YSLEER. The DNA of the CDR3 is TGCGCCAGCAGCCAAGATAGCCAGGGGACCGGGGCCAACGTCCTGACTTTC. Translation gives CASSQDSQGTGANVLTF.